The clone carrying this T cell receptor beta chain was found once. With 60 Vbeta and 13 Jbeta primers, the PCR was carried out. The repertoire was sequenced with immunoSEQ multiplex PCR; TCRdb's copy has only in-frame clones and lacks some. The sample has roughly 58,000 clones, 83% seen once. Trimming took off 7 bases at V and 8 bases at J, with 5 bases between the two ends. The CDR3 runs to 8 residues. Looked up from germline, CDR1 is SQVTM and CDR2 is ANQGSEA. This entry comes from a study of cytomegalovirus exposure and HLA in healthy donors. The V gene is TRBV29-1, the J gene TRBJ1-2; D not resolved. The receptor was isolated from a human donor in good health. The sequenced sample was PBMCs. The DNA of the CDR3 is TGCAGCGCTTCCGGCTACACCTTC. Translation gives CSASGYTF.